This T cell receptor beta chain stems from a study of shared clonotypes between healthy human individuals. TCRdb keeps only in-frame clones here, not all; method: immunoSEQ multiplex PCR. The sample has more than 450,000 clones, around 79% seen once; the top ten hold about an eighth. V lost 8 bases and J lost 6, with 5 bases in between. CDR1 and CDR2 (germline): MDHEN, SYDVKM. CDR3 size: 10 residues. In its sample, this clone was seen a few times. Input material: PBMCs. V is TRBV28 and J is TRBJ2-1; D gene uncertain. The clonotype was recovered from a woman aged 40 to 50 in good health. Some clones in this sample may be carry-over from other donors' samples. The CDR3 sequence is CASRRNEQFF. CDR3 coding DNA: TGTGCCAGCCGCCGCAATGAGCAGTTCTTC.